One sample yielded the 25 T cell receptor beta chains listed below, sequenced in a study of Ad26.COV2.S vaccination and SARS-CoV-2 variants. Sample treatment: roughly 18 received Ad26.COV2.S at low or high dose, single or two shots; about 5 received placebo; per-sample allocation not given. Sampling occurred on day 63 after the first vaccine or placebo injection. Repertoires were generated with immunoSEQ multiplex PCR, while TCRdb's copy carries only in-frame clones and drops some. Here the sample spans roughly 320,000 clones, around 84% being singletons. The specimen was peripheral blood, collected in a trial of Ad26.COV2.S vaccine versus placebo. The receptors were gathered from a person aged 18-60 years who received the Ad26.COV2.S COVID-19 vaccine or a placebo.

The chain is built from TRBV5-1 and TRBJ2-2; 7 nucleotides align to TRBD2. This CDR3 is built from 16 residues. V shed 4 bases and J 1 base; nucleotides not matched to a gene: 7. Germline CDR1 is SGHRS and CDR2 is YFSETQ. The CDR3 nucleotides read TGCGCCAGCAGCCCCGAGGGAGGGCGGAACACCGGGGAGCTGTTTTTT. It encodes CASSPEGGRNTGELFF.

The V gene is TRBV7-2, the J gene TRBJ2-7; TRBD1 agrees at 9 bases. This CDR3 is built from 14 residues. V shed 4 bases, J shed 5 bases, and the junction held 6 bases outside the gene matches. Germline CDR1 is SGHTA and CDR2 is FQGNSA. The CDR3 region has the DNA TGTGCCAGCAGCTCCGGACAGGGGTTCCACGAGCAGTACTTC. Its translation: CASSSGQGFHEQYF.

This rearrangement joins TRBV5-1 to TRBJ2-5, with 10 bases identical to TRBD1. The germline V gene encodes CDR1 SGHRS and CDR2 YFSETQ. Trimming took 5 bases from V and 5 from J; bases not matched to a gene: 3. The CDR3 spans 13 residues. CDR3 region: CASRTGGAETQYF. CDR3 sequence (DNA): TGCGCCAGCAGGACAGGGGGCGCGGAGACCCAGTACTTC.

The rearrangement joins TRBV9 to TRBJ1-4; possibly TRBD1 for D (5 bases). V gave up 3 bases and J gave up 7 bases, with 10 bases separating them. Looked up from germline, CDR1 is SGDLS and CDR2 is YYNGEE. CDR3 length: 13 residues. The CDR3 sequence: CASSGPGFEKLFF. Written as DNA, the CDR3 is TGTGCCAGCAGCGGACCAGGGTTTGAAAAACTGTTTTTT.

V is TRBV19 and J is TRBJ2-5, with D possibly matching TRBD2 (5 bases). Germline-derived CDR1 and CDR2 are LNHDA and SQIVND (reference sequence). CDR3 length equals 14 residues. V was pared by 3 bases and J by 0 bases, with 8 bases between. The CDR3 reads CASSIGVNQETQYF. The DNA for the CDR3 is TGTGCCAGTAGTATCGGGGTAAACCAAGAGACCCAGTACTTC.

V and J are TRBV6-6 and TRBJ2-3, with TRBD1 identical over 10 bases. CDR1 and CDR2 from the germline V gene are MNHNY and SVGAGI (reference sequence). Losses at the gene ends were 2 bases for V and 4 bases for J; bases not matched to a gene: 3. CDR3 size: 15 residues. The DNA of the CDR3 is TGTGCCAGCAGTTACGGGACAGGGGAACCAGATACGCAGTATTTT. Residues: CASSYGTGEPDTQYF.

This chain connects TRBV5-5 to TRBJ2-1, with 7 bases aligning to TRBD2. Trimming at V came to 1 base and at J to 6 bases, leaving 7 bases not matched to a gene. Germline CDR1 and CDR2: SGHKS and YYEKEE (reference sequence). CDR3 length equals 15 residues. The CDR3 here is CASSLWASGFNEQFF. The DNA for the CDR3 is TGTGCCAGCAGCTTGTGGGCTAGCGGATTCAATGAGCAGTTCTTC.

The rearrangement links TRBV5-1 to TRBJ1-1; D call uncertain. Trimming removed 2 bases at V and 1 base at J, with 15 bases between. CDR3 length: 16 amino acids. CDR1 SGHRS and CDR2 YFSETQ come from the germline V gene. The CDR3 coding sequence is TGCGCCAGCAGCTTCAATTCAGGTGCCACGAACACTGAAGCTTTCTTT. Its translation: CASSFNSGATNTEAFF.

This clone occurred a few times. The genes are TRBV18 and TRBJ1-2; 7 bases fit TRBD1. CDR1 and CDR2 from the germline V gene are KGHSH and LQKENI. The V and J ends lost 2 bases and 4 bases, in that order; junction bases with no gene match: 4. This CDR3 comprises 14 residues. In DNA form, the CDR3 reads TGTGCCAGCTCACCATCGGACAGGTCCTATGGCTACACCTTC. Translation gives CASSPSDRSYGYTF.

CDR3 nucleotides: TGTGCCACCAGCAGAGGGGGACAGGGTAATGAAAAACTGTTTTTT. Residues: CATSRGGQGNEKLFF. This chain connects TRBV15 to TRBJ1-4; 9 positions agree with TRBD1. This CDR3 comprises 15 residues. Germline V gene sequence: CDR1 LNHNV, CDR2 YYDKDF (reference sequence). With V trimmed by 1 base and J by 4 bases, 1 base remained unmatched.

This chain uses TRBV7-6 with TRBJ1-3; D may be TRBD1 (6 bases). In germline, CDR1 is SGHVS, CDR2 FNYEAQ. V lost 5 bases to trimming and J lost 2 bases, with 22 bases between them. The CDR3 has 18 amino acids. CDR3 sequence reads: CASSPWDTRAPTGNTIYF. The DNA of the CDR3 is TGTGCCAGCAGCCCCTGGGACACCCGAGCGCCTACTGGAAACACCATATATTTT.

The V call is TRBV9, the J call TRBJ2-1; the D gene is possibly TRBD2 (5 bases). Germline loops: CDR1 SGDLS, CDR2 YYNGEE. The CDR3 is made up of 16 amino acids. Trimming stripped 3 bases from V and 0 bases from J, with 13 bases between. This CDR3 reads CASSAVARPSYNEQFF. CDR3 DNA sequence: TGTGCCAGCAGCGCCGTAGCGAGACCCTCCTACAATGAGCAGTTCTTC.

The chain is built from TRBV29-1 and TRBJ1-2; 8 bases align to TRBD1. CDR1 is SQVTM and CDR2 is ANQGSEA in the germline V gene. The CDR3 contains 13 residues. V lost 1 base and J lost 7; bases outside the gene matches: 5. CDR3 region: CSVEGRGRGGYTF. CDR3 in DNA: TGCAGCGTTGAAGGCAGGGGGCGAGGTGGCTACACCTTC.

This chain joins TRBV6-1 and TRBJ1-2, with D maybe TRBD1 (6 bases). The CDR3 is 13 residues long. In germline, CDR1 is MNHNS, CDR2 SASEGT. Trimming took off 3 bases at V and 5 bases at J, with 10 bases between the two ends. CDR3 in DNA: TGTGCCAGCAGTGACGGGGGCGGGTATGGCTACACCTTC. It is translated as CASSDGGGYGYTF.

This chain links TRBV29-1 with TRBJ1-2, with D perhaps TRBD1 (6 bases). Between the trimmed V and J ends, which lost 3 bases and 8 bases, there was a span of 22 bases. Germline CDR1 reads SQVTM; CDR2 reads ANQGSEA. This CDR3 comprises 15 residues. The chain's CDR3 is CSVDLVRGRREGYTF. In DNA, the CDR3 is TGCAGCGTTGATTTAGTCCGGGGGCGCCGAGAGGGCTACACCTTC.

The genes are TRBV18 and TRBJ2-1; 7 positions agree with TRBD2. The CDR3 has 17 amino acids. Germline V gene sequence: CDR1 KGHSH, CDR2 LQKENI. V lost 4 bases and J lost 2; bases outside the gene matches: 11. The chain's CDR3 is CASSRTGGEPTYNEQFF. DNA for the CDR3: TGTGCCAGCTCACGGACGGGGGGTGAACCTACCTACAATGAGCAGTTCTTC.

The V call is TRBV7-9, the J call TRBJ1-2, with D possibly being TRBD1 (6 bases). The CDR3 is 13 residues long. Trimming left V 5 bases short and J 4 bases short, with 11 bases between. The germline V gene has CDR1 SEHNR and CDR2 FQNEAQ (reference sequence). This CDR3 is CASSPSGAYGYTF. The DNA of the CDR3 is TGTGCCAGCAGCCCCTCGGGGGCCTATGGCTACACCTTC.

This clone was observed a few times. The gene calls are TRBV5-1 and TRBJ1-2; D gene uncertain. CDR3 length: 14 residues. CDR1 is SGHRS, CDR2 YFSETQ, per germline. The ends were cut back, 3 bases at V and 2 bases at J, with 11 bases in the middle. The CDR3 protein is CASSSGQLNYGYTF. The DNA of the CDR3 is TGCGCCAGCAGCTCCGGGCAGCTAAACTATGGCTACACCTTC.

V gene TRBV14 combines with J gene TRBJ1-6, with TRBD1 matching 7 bases. The CDR3 has 15 amino acids. The V and J ends lost 2 bases and 7 bases, in that order; junction bases with no gene match: 5. CDR1 and CDR2 from the germline V gene are SGHDN and FVKESK. In DNA, the CDR3 is TGTGCCAGCAGCCAAAACAGGGGTGTAAATTCACCCCTCCACTTT. It codes for CASSQNRGVNSPLHF.

The chain joins TRBV11-2 to TRBJ1-4; TRBD1 matches 10 bases. Losses at the gene ends were 5 bases for V and 7 bases for J; bases not matched to a gene: 10. This CDR3 comprises 16 residues. Germline CDR1 SGHAT, CDR2 FQNNGV. In DNA form, the CDR3 reads TGTGCCAGCAGCCGTTACACCGGGACAGGGGTTGAAAAACTGTTTTTT. The encoded protein is CASSRYTGTGVEKLFF. Complete variable domain (other parts from reference TRBV11-2 and TRBJ1-4): EAGVAQSPRYKIIEKRQSVAFWCNPISGHATLYWYQQILGQGPKLLIQFQNNGVVDDSQLPKDRFSAERLKGVDSTLKIQPAKLEDSAVYLCASSRYTGTGVEKLFFGSGTQLSVL.

V usage is TRBV2 and J usage is TRBJ1-2; D gene ambiguous. The V and J ends lost 7 bases and 3 bases respectively, with 9 bases between them. The CDR3 covers 12 residues. Germline loops: CDR1 SNHLY, CDR2 FYNNEI. CDR3 loop: CASTQADYGYTF. The CDR3 region has the DNA TGTGCCAGCACCCAGGCGGACTATGGCTACACCTTC.

The chain combines TRBV7-8 with TRBJ1-2; 8 bases agree with TRBD1. The germline V gene has CDR1 SGHVS and CDR2 FQNEAQ. This CDR3 contains 15 residues. The V segment lost 3 bases and the J segment 3 bases; nucleotides outside the gene matches: 6. The CDR3 protein is CASSFLGQGHYGYTF. The CDR3 bases are TGTGCCAGCAGCTTTTTAGGACAGGGCCACTATGGCTACACCTTC.

The rearrangement joins TRBV19 to TRBJ1-1; TRBD1 matches at 8 bases. CDR1 and CDR2 (germline): LNHDA, SQIVND (reference sequence). The CDR3 sequence is 14 residues long. J was trimmed by 1 base and V by 4 bases; bases with no gene match: 2. CDR3 sequence (DNA): TGTGCCAGTAGTACGACAGGGGCGAACACTGAAGCTTTCTTT. This codes for CASSTTGANTEAFF.

V usage is TRBV18 and J usage is TRBJ1-4; D gene uncertain. CDR1 and CDR2 (germline): KGHSH, LQKENI. The ends were cut back, 3 bases at V and 3 bases at J, with 20 bases in the middle. CDR3 size: 18 residues. The CDR3 here is CASSPPGAMRSSNEKLFF. CDR3 bases: TGTGCCAGCTCACCGCCGGGAGCCATGAGATCGTCTAATGAAAAACTGTTTTTT.

CDR3 sequence (DNA): TGTGCCAGCCATCTCTGGGGCCCCACCGGGGAGCTGTTTTTT. It encodes CASHLWGPTGELFF. This chain connects TRBV2 to TRBJ2-2, with a possible D match to TRBD1 (5 bases). CDR1 SNHLY and CDR2 FYNNEI come from the germline V gene. The CDR3 length is 14 residues. V lost 8 bases to trimming and J lost 4 bases, with 14 bases between them.